Sequencing of this T cell receptor (beta chain) was carried out in a study of T cell responses to AZD1222 COVID-19 vaccine. General observations from the study: When two AZD1222 doses had been given, Spike-specific TCR breadth and depth rose. Clonal diversity may have been underestimated in mostly white British donors.

The repertoire was sequenced with immunoSEQ multiplex PCR; TCRdb's copy has only in-frame clones and lacks some. This sample has roughly 200,000 clones, with 85% to 95% found just once. As regards this clone: The antigen remains undetermined.

The sequenced sample was peripheral blood, obtained 28 days after the second dose of the MenACWY control vaccine. This clonotype originated in an adult who received the MenACWY meningococcal vaccine as a control.

The CDR3 nucleotides read TGTGCTAGTGGTTTGGGCGACTTGGGGACCAACAATCAGCCCCAGCATTTT. It codes for CASGLGDLGTNNQPQHF. The rearrangement joins TRBV12-5 to TRBJ1-5; D is perhaps TRBD1 (5 bases). The CDR3 runs to 17 residues. Trimming removed 1 base at V and 3 bases at J, with 16 bases between. Per the germline V gene, CDR1 is LGHNT and CDR2 is FRNRAP.